This TCR beta chain is drawn from a study of shared clonotypes between healthy human individuals. Study overall: Per donor, CD8 memory used one plate, CD8 naive used two, CD4 memory used three and CD4 naive used three. Broader study findings: Rarefaction showed sorted-subset sequencing was incomplete despite large depth.

Those who donated, Caucasian adults without exception, all lived in Nashville, Tennessee. CD4+ cell separation produced CD45RA+ naive and CD45RA-negative memory subsets. V lost 4 bases, J lost 7 bases, and 11 bases lay in between. The CDR3 runs 13 residues. Germline V CDR1 and CDR2: SGHTA, FQGNSA. This clone has only one observation. Its target is not known. Repertoires were generated with immunoSEQ multiplex PCR, while TCRdb's copy carries only in-frame clones and drops some. The sample shows more than 900,000 clones, 78% of them seen only once. Sequencing was done on a sample of memory CD4+ T cells from PBMCs. Subset in this sample: CD45RA-negative fraction. The V call is TRBV7-2, the J call TRBJ2-1; D unclear. This TCR came from a man younger than 35 in good health. Some clones in this sample may be carry-over from other donors' samples. The DNA for the CDR3 is TGTGCCAGCAGCTCCCAACTTGGGAATGAGCAGTTCTTC. This encodes CASSSQLGNEQFF.